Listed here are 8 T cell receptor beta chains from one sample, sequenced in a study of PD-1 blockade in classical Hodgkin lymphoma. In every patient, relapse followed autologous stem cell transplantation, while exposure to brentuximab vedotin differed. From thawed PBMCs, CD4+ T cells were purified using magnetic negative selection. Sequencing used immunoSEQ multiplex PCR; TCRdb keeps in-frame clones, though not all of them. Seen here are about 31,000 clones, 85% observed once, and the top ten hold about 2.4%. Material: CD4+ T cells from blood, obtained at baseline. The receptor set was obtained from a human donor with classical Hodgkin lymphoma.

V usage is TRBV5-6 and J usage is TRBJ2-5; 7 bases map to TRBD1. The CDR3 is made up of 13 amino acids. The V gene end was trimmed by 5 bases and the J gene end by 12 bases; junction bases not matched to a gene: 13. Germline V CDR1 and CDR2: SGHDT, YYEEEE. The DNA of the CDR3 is TGTGCCAGCAGGATTACAGGGGCTCTTAAAGAGTACTTC. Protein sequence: CASRITGALKEYF.

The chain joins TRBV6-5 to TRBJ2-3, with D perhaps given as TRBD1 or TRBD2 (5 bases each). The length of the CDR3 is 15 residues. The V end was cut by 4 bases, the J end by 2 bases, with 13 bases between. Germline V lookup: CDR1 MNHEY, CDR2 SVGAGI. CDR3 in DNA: TGTGCCAGCAGTTTCGGGAAGGGGAACACAGATACGCAGTATTTT. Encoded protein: CASSFGKGNTDTQYF.

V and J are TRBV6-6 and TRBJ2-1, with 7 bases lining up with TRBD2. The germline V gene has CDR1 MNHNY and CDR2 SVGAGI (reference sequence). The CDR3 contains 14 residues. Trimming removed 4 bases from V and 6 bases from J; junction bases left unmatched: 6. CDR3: CASSSPGTTNEQFF. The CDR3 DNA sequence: TGTGCCAGCAGTTCACCCGGGACTACCAATGAGCAGTTCTTC.

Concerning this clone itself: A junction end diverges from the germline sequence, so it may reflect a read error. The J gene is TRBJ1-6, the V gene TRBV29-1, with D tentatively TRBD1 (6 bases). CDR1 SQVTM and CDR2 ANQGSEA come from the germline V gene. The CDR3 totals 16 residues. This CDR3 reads CSHIGLDRQENSPLHF. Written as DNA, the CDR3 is TGTTCCCACATCGGATTGGACCGACAGGAGAATTCACCCCTCCACTTT.

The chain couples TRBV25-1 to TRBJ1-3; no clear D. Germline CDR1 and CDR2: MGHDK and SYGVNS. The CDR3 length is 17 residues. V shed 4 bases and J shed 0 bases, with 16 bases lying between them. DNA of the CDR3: TGTGCCAGCAGTGCCCCGGTCTCTACGTTCTCTGGAAACACCATATATTTT. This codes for CASSAPVSTFSGNTIYF.

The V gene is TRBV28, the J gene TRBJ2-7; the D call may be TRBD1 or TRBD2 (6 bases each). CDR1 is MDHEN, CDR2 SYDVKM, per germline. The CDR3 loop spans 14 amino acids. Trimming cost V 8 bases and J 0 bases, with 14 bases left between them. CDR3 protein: CASLKGGLSYEQYF. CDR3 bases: TGTGCCAGCCTCAAGGGGGGCCTCTCCTACGAGCAGTACTTC. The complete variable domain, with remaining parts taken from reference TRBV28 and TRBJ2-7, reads DVKVTQSSRYLVKRTGEKVFLECVQDMDHENMFWYRQDPGLGLRLIYFSYDVKMKEKGDIPEGYSVSREKKERFSLILESASTNQTSMYLCASLKGGLSYEQYFGPGTRLTVT.

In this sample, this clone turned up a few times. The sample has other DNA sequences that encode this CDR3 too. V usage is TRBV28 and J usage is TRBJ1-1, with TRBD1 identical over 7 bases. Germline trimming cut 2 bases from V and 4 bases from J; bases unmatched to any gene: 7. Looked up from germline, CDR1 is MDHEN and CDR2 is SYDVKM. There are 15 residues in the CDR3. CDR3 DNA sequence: TGTGCCAGCAGTTTAGGAGGGGGCGGGGGCACTGAAGCTTTCTTT. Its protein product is CASSLGGGGGTEAFF.

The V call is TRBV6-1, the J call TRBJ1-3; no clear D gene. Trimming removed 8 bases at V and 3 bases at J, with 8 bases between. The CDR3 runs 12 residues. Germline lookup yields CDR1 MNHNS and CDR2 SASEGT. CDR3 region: CASADGGNTIYF. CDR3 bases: TGTGCCAGCGCCGACGGTGGAAACACCATATATTTT.